These T cell receptor beta chains were read from a single sample in a study of T cells in Graves' hyperthyroidism and ophthalmopathy. TCRdb passed the multiplex PCR reads through MiXCR, listing each CDR3 protein once. Here the sample spans about 510,000 distinct CDR3 sequences, about 14% being singletons. Sequencing was done on a sample of blood. The source is a woman aged 40-49 years with Graves' hyperthyroidism. Each CDR3 is given with its conserved first and last residue. D genes are given only for firm matches. Size values are once, few and many counts, or a class for expanded clones, and some rows have none.

>TRBD1|TRBV24-1|.|TRBJ2-1
CATSDSSGTGSGVGYNEQFF
TGTGCCACCAGTGATTCTTCCGGGACAGGGTCCGGAGTCGGGTACAATGAGCAGTTCTTC
>.|TRBV11-2|many|TRBJ1-1
CASSLDPGATEAFF
TGTGCCAGCAGCTTAGACCCAGGGGCAACTGAAGCTTTCTTT
>TRBD1|TRBV4-1|few|TRBJ1-5
CASSQGGGQVSQPQHF
TGCGCCAGCAGCCAAGGGGGGGGACAGGTTAGCCAGCCCCAGCATTTT
>TRBD1|TRBV6-1|many|TRBJ2-5
CASRTPTGGLETQYF
TGTGCCAGCAGGACCCCGACAGGGGGCTTAGAGACCCAGTACTTC
>TRBD1|TRBV25-1|.|TRBJ1-5
CASSGDRAYPQHF
TGTGCCAGCAGTGGGGACAGGGCCTACCCCCAGCATTTT
>TRBD1|TRBV28|many|TRBJ2-5
CASRPTRDRSSMEYF
TGTGCCAGCAGGCCCACCCGGGACAGATCGAGCATGGAGTACTTC
>.|TRBV19|.|TRBJ2-4
CASNGLGQNIQYF
TGTGCCAGTAACGGTCTAGGCCAAAACATTCAGTACTTC
>.|TRBV11-1|many|TRBJ2-7
CASSYSVPSYEQYF
TGTGCCAGCAGCTATAGCGTCCCCTCCTACGAGCAGTACTTC
>TRBD2|TRBV30|once|TRBJ2-2
CAWGTPFSGRGLNTGELFF
TGTGCCTGGGGTACTCCTTTTAGCGGGAGGGGACTCAACACCGGGGAGCTGTTTTTT
>.|TRBV18|many|TRBJ1-2
CASSPLAGNADTF
TGTGCCAGCTCACCATTGGCCGGGAATGCGGACACCTTC
>TRBD2|TRBV14|.|TRBJ2-5
CASSPPGGRGVETQYF
TGTGCCAGCAGCCCCCCTGGCGGGAGAGGGGTAGAGACCCAGTACTTC
>TRBD2|TRBV5-1|.|TRBJ2-1
CASRGTSAYNEQFF
TGCGCCAGCAGGGGGACTAGCGCCTACAATGAGCAGTTCTTC
>.|TRBV12-3/TRBV12-4|many|TRBJ2-1
CASSLQGSYNEQFF
TGTGCCAGCAGCCTCCAAGGTTCCTACAATGAGCAGTTCTTC
>.|TRBV12-3/TRBV12-4|few|TRBJ2-4
CASSSNSVAKNIQYF
TGTGCCAGCAGTTCGAACAGCGTAGCCAAAAACATTCAGTACTTC
>.|TRBV6-1|many|TRBJ2-1
CASRSDISYNEQFF
TGTGCCAGCAGGTCCGACATCTCCTACAATGAGCAGTTCTTC
>.|TRBV28|many|TRBJ2-5
CASSFPRAMVETQYF
TGTGCCAGCAGTTTTCCCAGGGCGATGGTGGAGACCCAGTACTTC
>.|TRBV12-3/TRBV12-4|.|TRBJ1-6
CASSLGLGTNSPLHF
TGTGCCAGCAGTTTAGGTCTGGGGACGAATTCACCCCTCCACTTT
>TRBD2|TRBV6-5|.|TRBJ2-2
CASSYSVAGDWAPGELFF
TGTGCCAGCAGTTACTCCGTCGCGGGAGATTGGGCCCCCGGGGAGCTGTTTTTT
>TRBD1|TRBV11-2|.|TRBJ2-1
CASSGRDRGYYNEQFF
TGTGCCAGCAGCGGCAGAGACAGGGGCTACTACAATGAGCAGTTCTTC
>TRBD1|TRBV18|few|TRBJ1-3
CASSQAVTGGSGNTIYF
TGTGCCAGCTCACAAGCCGTGACAGGGGGCTCTGGAAACACCATATATTTT